This T cell receptor beta chain was documented in a study of CD8 T cells in Susac syndrome. Findings and caveats of the study: As acknowledged by the study, its TCR sequencing and HLA analysis included a relatively small number of individuals.

On this clonotype itself: Its matching antigen is unknown.

The RNA input was about 0.5 to 1 ug, and it was reverse transcribed with random hexamers. TCR beta CDR3 was amplified by immunoSEQ covering 54 Vbeta and 13 Jbeta. TCRdb fed the immunoSEQ multiplex PCR reads into MiXCR, producing one record per CDR3 protein. The data contain about 69,000 distinct CDR3 sequences, 85% to 95% of them singletons. Sequencing of TCR beta covered CD8+ and CD4+ T cells obtained from blood. TEMRA cells were enriched by FACS, and CD4+ and CD8+ T cells were negatively isolated. Per germline, CDR1 DFQATT and CDR2 SNEGSKA (reference sequence). This CDR3 contains 14 residues. Trimming took off 5 bases at V and 1 base at J, with 12 bases between the two ends.

The gene calls are TRBV20-1 and TRBJ1-5; D remains unclear. Specimen: CD8+ T cells from PBMCs. This sequence originates from a human donor in good health. CDR3 nucleotide sequence: TGCAGTGCTGAGCGCCGTTCGAGCAATCAGCCCCAGCATTTT. This codes for CSAERRSSNQPQHF.